This T cell receptor beta chain was observed in a study of shared clonotypes between healthy human individuals. Sequencing used immunoSEQ multiplex PCR; TCRdb keeps in-frame clones, though not all of them. Of more than 900,000 clones listed, around 78% are singletons. The CDR3 loop spans 14 amino acids. J gave up 8 bases and V 5 bases, and 8 bases lay outside the gene matches. Per the germline V gene, CDR1 is SGHAT and CDR2 is FQNNGV. This rearrangement joins TRBV11-2 to TRBJ2-1; 8 bases are shared with TRBD2. The sequencing input was memory CD4+ T cells from PBMCs. Subset reported: CD45RA-negative fraction. The receptor comes from a man between 18 and 29 years old in good health. Some clones in this sample may be carry-over from other donors' samples. The CDR3 spells CASSTSGSSDEQFF. Here the CDR3 DNA reads TGTGCCAGCAGCACCAGCGGGAGTAGTGATGAGCAGTTCTTC. The full variable domain, in which reference TRBV11-2 and TRBJ2-1 provide the parts outside the CDR3, is EAGVAQSPRYKIIEKRQSVAFWCNPISGHATLYWYQQILGQGPKLLIQFQNNGVVDDSQLPKDRFSAERLKGVDSTLKIQPAKLEDSAVYLCASSTSGSSDEQFFGPGTRLTVL.